The rows below give T cell receptor beta chains drawn from one sample of a study of blood T cell repertoires in COVID-19. Some clones are missing from TCRdb's copy, which holds only in-frame ones; the method was immunoSEQ multiplex PCR. This sample has more than 110,000 clones, with 70% to 80% found just once. Sequenced sample: peripheral blood. The receptors stem from a woman aged 50 to 60 with active or convalescent COVID-19. Each CDR3 is given with its conserved first and last residue. Each record gives: V gene, J gene, clone size, D gene, CDR3 protein, CDR3 DNA. The D gene is left open where the match is weak. The size entry is marked missing in some rows and otherwise reads once, few, many or a size class.

TRBV5-1	TRBJ2-3	-	-	CASSSATRGRTDTQYF	TGCGCCAGCAGCTCTGCGACTAGAGGTCGCACAGATACGCAGTATTTT
TRBV5-1	TRBJ1-6	-	-	CASSLTGIRLSPLHF	TGCGCCAGCAGCTTGACGGGGATTAGGCTTTCACCCCTCCACTTT
TRBV24-1	TRBJ2-3	-	-	CATSGTGRESTDTQYF	TGTGCCACCAGTGGGACAGGGAGGGAGAGCACAGATACGCAGTATTTT
TRBV6-2/TRBV6-3	TRBJ1-1	-	TRBD1	CASSYTRGTGAEAFF	TGTGCCAGCAGTTACACTCGCGGGACAGGGGCTGAAGCTTTCTTT
TRBV6-2/TRBV6-3	TRBJ2-1	-	-	CASSRRDTGEQFF	TGTGCCAGCAGCCGCCGGGACACCGGTGAGCAGTTCTTC
TRBV6-2/TRBV6-3	TRBJ1-1	-	-	CASSHLTGPSTEAFF	TGTGCCAGCAGTCACCTTACAGGGCCCAGCACTGAAGCTTTCTTT
TRBV28	TRBJ1-5	-	-	CASKLGRLLPQHF	TGTGCCAGCAAATTGGGCAGGCTGCTGCCCCAGCATTTT
TRBV7-8	TRBJ1-1	-	TRBD1	CASSLGFLRDRDHEAFF	TGTGCCAGCAGCTTAGGTTTTCTCCGGGACAGGGACCATGAAGCTTTCTTT
TRBV19	TRBJ2-7	-	TRBD2	CASSTRSGAAYEQYF	TGTGCCAGTAGTACCCGGAGCGGGGCAGCTTACGAGCAGTACTTC
TRBV7-2	TRBJ1-1	-	TRBD1	CASSSDRGGTEAFF	TGTGCCAGCAGCTCAGACAGGGGAGGCACTGAAGCTTTCTTT
TRBV5-8	TRBJ1-5	-	-	CASSLAGGQPQHF	TGTGCCAGCAGCTTGGCCGGCGGTCAGCCCCAGCATTTT
TRBV7-2	TRBJ1-2	few	TRBD1	CASNPQGAQYGYTF	TGTGCCAGCAACCCACAGGGGGCGCAATATGGCTACACCTTC
TRBV6-5	TRBJ2-1	-	-	CASSYSRELGQEQFF	TGTGCCAGCAGTTACTCGAGGGAACTGGGCCAAGAGCAGTTCTTC
TRBV5-5	TRBJ2-1	-	-	CASSLGTSSPSEQFF	TGTGCCAGCAGCTTGGGAACTAGTTCCCCCAGTGAGCAGTTCTTC
TRBV7-9	TRBJ1-1	-	TRBD1	CASSPRDRQNTEAFF	TGTGCCAGCAGCCCCCGGGACAGACAGAACACTGAAGCTTTCTTT
TRBV5-1	TRBJ2-2	-	TRBD1	CASSLRTGDTGELFF	TGCGCCAGCAGCTTGAGAACAGGGGACACCGGGGAGCTGTTTTTT
TRBV7-9	TRBJ2-1	few	TRBD1	CASSLADRGHYNEQFF	TGTGCCAGCAGCTTAGCGGACAGGGGGCACTACAATGAGCAGTTCTTC
TRBV19	TRBJ2-7	few	-	CASSVDRRAYEQYF	TGTGCCAGTAGTGTGGACAGGAGGGCCTACGAGCAGTACTTC
TRBV7-9	TRBJ1-1	once	TRBD1	CASSLARTGMNTEAFF	TGTGCCAGCAGCTTAGCCAGGACAGGGATGAACACTGAAGCTTTCTTT
TRBV7-2	TRBJ1-5	-	TRBD1	CASSQVGTGNQPQHF	TGTGCCAGCAGCCAAGTGGGGACAGGAAATCAGCCCCAGCATTTT
TRBV5-6	TRBJ1-2	-	TRBD1	CASSLGQGAYGYTF	TGTGCCAGCAGCTTGGGACAGGGGGCCTATGGCTACACCTTC
TRBV7-2	TRBJ1-6	many	TRBD1	CASSLDTGQGNSPLHF	TGTGCCAGCAGCTTAGATACGGGACAGGGAAATTCACCCCTCCACTTT
TRBV7-2	TRBJ1-5	few	-	CASSLDTGTIFENDQPQHF	TGTGCCAGCAGCTTAGATACAGGAACTATATTTGAGAATGATCAGCCCCAGCATTTT
TRBV27	TRBJ2-1	-	TRBD2	CASSPGLARRGNEQFF	TGTGCCAGCAGTCCCGGACTAGCGAGGCGAGGCAATGAGCAGTTCTTC
TRBV10-2	TRBJ2-7	-	TRBD2	CASRGVAGSYEQYF	TGCGCCAGCAGGGGGGTAGCGGGATCCTACGAGCAGTACTTC
TRBV7-8	TRBJ2-1	-	-	CASSLRDNERGEQFF	TGTGCCAGCAGTTTACGGGACAACGAACGGGGTGAGCAGTTCTTC
TRBV19	TRBJ1-1	-	TRBD1	CASSTGQGWTEAFF	TGTGCCAGTAGTACCGGACAGGGGTGGACTGAAGCTTTCTTT
TRBV5-1	TRBJ1-1	-	-	CASSLDPPDTEAFF	TGCGCCAGCAGCTTGGATCCCCCCGACACTGAAGCTTTCTTT
TRBV7-2	TRBJ1-5	-	-	CASSLAGPSGWAQHF	TGTGCCAGCAGCTTGGCGGGACCGAGCGGGTGGGCCCAGCATTTT